Below are 20 T cell receptor beta chains sequenced from a single sample in a study of identical twins. MiXCR, applied by TCRdb to the 5' RACE reads, yields one record per CDR3 protein. The table includes about 890,000 distinct CDR3 sequences, 9% to 15% detected once. This sample was shared with a second study, whose subject was yellow fever vaccine responses in identical twins.

Input material: PBMCs. The receptors stem from a woman under 30 in good health.

Many counts were recorded for this clonotype. V and J are TRBV20-1 and TRBJ2-5; D is uncertain. The CDR3 extends over 11 amino acids. CDR1 is DFQATT, CDR2 SNEGSKA, per germline (reference sequence). V dropped 2 bases and J dropped 4 bases, with 5 bases sitting between them. CDR3 DNA: TGCAGTGCTAGATACCCAGAGACCCAGTACTTC. This codes for CSARYPETQYF.

This clonotype was counted ten times or more. The gene calls are TRBV6-1 and TRBJ1-2; D might be TRBD1 (5 bases). CDR1 is MNHNS and CDR2 is SASEGT in the germline V gene. Trimming shortened V by 5 bases and J by 0 bases, and 13 bases separated the two germline ends. The CDR3 contains 15 residues. The CDR3 bases are TGTGCCAGCAGTCCAGGGACCGTACCTAACTATGGCTACACCTTC. Translating it yields CASSPGTVPNYGYTF.

This clonotype came up many times. This chain joins TRBV12-3 or TRBV12-4 and TRBJ1-5, with TRBD1 matching 8 bases. With 5 bases clipped from V and 6 bases from J, the junction kept 6 bases outside the gene matches. The CDR3 extends over 14 amino acids. CDR3 DNA: TGTGCCAGCAGTCAGACAGGGGCCGGTCAGCCCCAGCATTTT. Its protein product is CASSQTGAGQPQHF.

With respect to this clonotype: Germline and junction disagree at one end, which may indicate a read error. The CDR3 DNA sequence: TGCTGTGCTAGGGCGGGACTAGCGGGGGGCCGGGGAACAGATACGCAGTATTTT. It yields the protein CCARAGLAGGRGTDTQYF. J is TRBJ2-3 and V is TRBV20-1; TRBD2 agrees at 15 bases. The CDR3 totals 18 residues. Per the germline V gene, CDR1 is DFQATT and CDR2 is SNEGSKA (reference sequence).

This clonotype was found a few times. The chain has TRBV12-3 or TRBV12-4 and TRBJ1-2, with TRBD1 identical over 8 bases. Trimming removed 5 bases from V and 1 base from J; junction bases left unmatched: 6. CDR3 length: 15 residues. CDR3 protein: CASSLTTGVNYGYTF. For the CDR3, the DNA is TGTGCCAGCAGTCTAACGACAGGGGTTAACTATGGCTACACCTTC.

This chain links TRBV20-1 with TRBJ2-3, with 7 bases identical to TRBD2. There are 12 residues in the CDR3. Germline V gene lookup returns CDR1 DFQATT and CDR2 SNEGSKA (reference sequence). V gave up 4 bases and J gave up 5 bases; unmatched junction bases: 3. CDR3 in amino acids: CSANGGGDTQYF. CDR3 nucleotide sequence: TGCAGTGCTAATGGGGGGGGAGATACGCAGTATTTT.

The rearrangement uses TRBV7-8 and TRBJ2-1; possible D gene TRBD2, 6 bases. V was trimmed by 11 bases and J by 6 bases, leaving 14 bases between them. Germline V gene data show CDR1 as SGHVS and CDR2 as FQNEAQ. CDR3 size: 12 residues. The chain's CDR3 is CAGGKPPNEQFF. CDR3 coding DNA: TGTGCCGGGGGGAAACCACCCAATGAGCAGTTCTTC. The entire variable domain, with the rest obtained from reference TRBV7-8 and TRBJ2-1, is as follows: GAGVSQSPRYKVAKRGQDVALRCDPISGHVSLFWYQQALGQGPEFLTYFQNEAQLDKSGLPSDRFFAERPEGSVSTLKIQRTQQEDSAVYLCAGGKPPNEQFFGPGTRLTVL.

The sample holds a few counts of this clonotype. The chain is built from TRBV29-1 and TRBJ1-4; TRBD1 might be the D (6 bases). This CDR3 is 12 amino acids long. Trimming left V 5 bases short and J 6 bases short, with 10 bases between. Germline lookup yields CDR1 SQVTM and CDR2 ANQGSEA. CDR3: CSVRRGDEKLFF. CDR3 DNA: TGCAGCGTTAGAAGGGGGGATGAAAAACTGTTTTTT.

In this sample, this clonotype turned up many times. This chain connects TRBV7-9 to TRBJ2-3; a possible D gene is TRBD2 (6 bases). The length of the CDR3 is 15 residues. Germline lookup yields CDR1 SEHNR and CDR2 FQNEAQ (reference sequence). Trimming removed 2 bases at V and 7 bases at J, with 16 bases between. The DNA of the CDR3 is TGTGCCAGCAGCTTACTTGGGACTGGTACTTATACGCAGTATTTT. Residues: CASSLLGTGTYTQYF.

In this sample, this clonotype turned up a few times. V gene TRBV2 combines with J gene TRBJ2-2; 7 nucleotides agree with TRBD1. V trimming: 7 bases; J trimming: 4 bases; junction bases outside the gene matches: 12. The CDR3 loop spans 16 amino acids. Per germline, CDR1 SNHLY and CDR2 FYNNEI. CDR3: CASTLAWTGGTGELFF. CDR3 sequence (DNA): TGTGCCAGCACCCTAGCCTGGACAGGTGGCACCGGGGAGCTGTTTTTT.

This clonotype showed up just a few times. The V gene is TRBV27, the J gene TRBJ2-1, with 9 bases lining up with TRBD2. CDR3 size: 15 residues. The J segment lost 3 bases and the V segment lost 3 bases, leaving 3 bases of the junction unmatched. The germline CDR1 and CDR2 sequences are MNHEY and SMNVEV (reference sequence). The CDR3 spells CASSFIAGVYNEQFF. The DNA of the CDR3 is TGTGCCAGCAGTTTTATAGCGGGAGTCTACAATGAGCAGTTCTTC.

The table lists this clonotype with many counts. The chain employs TRBV3-1 and TRBJ2-3; 7 positions agree with TRBD2. This CDR3 comprises 12 residues. Germline CDR1 and CDR2: LGHDT and YNNKEL (reference sequence). V was clipped by 5 bases and J by 11 bases; unmatched bases: 7. CDR3 sequence: CASSESGIVQYF. DNA for the CDR3: TGTGCCAGCAGCGAGAGCGGGATAGTGCAGTATTTT.

In its sample, this clonotype was seen a few times. The chain combines TRBV11-2 with TRBJ2-1, with D perhaps matching TRBD1 (5 bases). Trimming shortened V by 5 bases and J by 2 bases, and 13 bases separated the two germline ends. CDR1 SGHAT and CDR2 FQNNGV come from the germline V gene. CDR3 length equals 15 residues. The CDR3 region is CASSLGVTPYNEQFF. In nucleotides, the CDR3 is TGTGCCAGCAGCCTAGGGGTTACCCCCTACAATGAGCAGTTCTTC.

This rearrangement joins TRBV15 to TRBJ2-1; D possibly corresponds to TRBD2 (7 bases). Trimming left V 1 base short and J 9 bases short, with 19 bases between. CDR1 is LNHNV and CDR2 is YYDKDF in the germline V gene (reference sequence). CDR3 size: 16 residues. CDR3 sequence reads: CATSRVTGGAGIEQFF. The CDR3 DNA is TGTGCCACCAGCAGAGTAACGGGGGGCGCGGGGATTGAGCAGTTCTTC.

The rearrangement links TRBV12-3 or TRBV12-4 to TRBJ2-3; TRBD2 matches 8 bases. This CDR3 spans 14 amino acids. V lost 4 bases and J lost 4; bases outside the gene matches: 4. CDR3 sequence: CASSYGTRSDTQYF. The CDR3, as DNA: TGTGCCAGCAGTTACGGGACTAGATCAGATACGCAGTATTTT.

The chain recombines TRBV6-5 with TRBJ1-3; TRBD1 aligns across 8 bases. The CDR3 loop spans 16 amino acids. Germline lookup yields CDR1 MNHEY and CDR2 SVGAGI. The V gene end was trimmed by 0 bases and the J gene end by 13 bases; junction bases not matched to a gene: 14. The CDR3 DNA is TGTGCCAGCAGTTACTCGACTCCCCAGGGGGCCAGCGTAATATATTTT. Translated, it gives CASSYSTPQGASVIYF.

In its sample, this clonotype was seen many times. This rearrangement joins TRBV9 to TRBJ2-1; D unclear. The germline CDR1 and CDR2 sequences are SGDLS and YYNGEE. This CDR3 region has 15 residues. The germline V and J ends were trimmed by 0 bases and 2 bases, with 9 bases remaining between them. The CDR3 is CASSVGGSTYNEQFF. The CDR3 DNA is TGTGCCAGCAGCGTAGGAGGTAGCACCTACAATGAGCAGTTCTTC.

The V gene is TRBV5-1, the J gene TRBJ1-1; D is unresolved. This CDR3 has 14 amino acids. Germline V gives CDR1 SGHRS, CDR2 YFSETQ. V was trimmed by 0 bases and J by 1 base, leaving 7 bases between them. In nucleotides, the CDR3 is TGCGCCAGCAGCTTGGACAAATCGAACACTGAAGCTTTCTTT. Translation: CASSLDKSNTEAFF.

This clonotype came up a few times. The V and J genes are TRBV4-1 and TRBJ1-5; a weak D match, TRBD1 (5 bases). V gave up 3 bases and J gave up 4 bases, with 7 bases separating them. The length of the CDR3 is 13 residues. Per germline, CDR1 MGHRA and CDR2 YSYEKL. The CDR3 sequence: CASSHPGNQPQHF. For the CDR3, the DNA is TGCGCCAGCAGCCACCCAGGGAATCAGCCCCAGCATTTT.

This clonotype was counted ten times or more. The chain is built from TRBV12-3 or TRBV12-4 and TRBJ2-7; D assignment may be TRBD1 or TRBD2 (6 bases each). Trimming removed 4 bases from V and 2 bases from J, with 9 bases in between. The CDR3 runs to 13 residues. Written as DNA, the CDR3 is TGTGCCAGCAGTTCTGGGGGGCCCTACGAGCAGTACGTC. Translating it yields CASSSGGPYEQYV.